This T cell receptor beta chain was documented in a study of blood T cells in healthy people across ages. Broader study findings: Both naive CD4+ cell counts and diversity were greater in long-lived donors than in aged donors. Age brought a roughly linear fall in TCR beta diversity measured per million T cells.

In its sample, this clonotype was seen a few times. Its antigen is still unknown. Per germline, CDR1 SQVTM and CDR2 ANQGSEA. CDR3 length: 14 amino acids. Trimming removed 7 bases from V and 3 bases from J, with 18 bases in between. Together with a sample-barcoded 5' primer, a J-beta primer mix was included in a second PCR lasting roughly 6 to 12 cycles. All samples yielded 3 million or more CDR3-containing paired-end reads. MiXCR, run by TCRdb on the 5' RACE reads, gives a single entry per CDR3 protein. The sample lists 1.4 million or so distinct CDR3 sequences, roughly 43% occurring once. Sequences were obtained from blood. The chain joins TRBV29-1 to TRBJ1-2, with D tentatively TRBD1 (6 bases). This receptor was obtained from a woman under 30 in good health. The CDR3 loop reads CSALAGGAHYGYTF. CDR3 DNA sequence: TGCAGCGCCCTAGCCGGGGGCGCTCACTATGGCTACACCTTC.